These 5 T cell receptor beta chains were all obtained from the same sample, sequenced in a study of cytomegalovirus exposure and HLA in healthy donors. Primers: 60 Vbeta forward and 13 Jbeta reverse. The assay was immunoSEQ multiplex PCR, and TCRdb's table has in-frame clones only and misses some. In the table there are some 150,000 clones, more than 75% of which are singletons. The sequencing input was PBMCs. These receptors all stem from a woman between 45 and 60 years old in good health and CMV-seropositive.

V usage is TRBV11-1 and J usage is TRBJ2-1; weak D call: TRBD1 (6 bases). Germline V gives CDR1 SGHAT, CDR2 FQDESV (reference sequence). V lost 5 bases and J 4 bases, leaving 12 bases between the germline ends. This CDR3 is 14 amino acids long. In DNA form, the CDR3 reads TGTGCCAGCAGCCATTTCCAGGGGTACAATGAGCAGTTCTTC. Its protein is CASSHFQGYNEQFF.

The chain links TRBV28 to TRBJ2-5, with a tentative D call TRBD2 (6 bases). This CDR3 has 14 residues. V was clipped by 6 bases and J by 5 bases, with 16 bases between them. Germline lookup yields CDR1 MDHEN and CDR2 SYDVKM. The CDR3 sequence: CASRAAGMGETQYF. The CDR3 coding sequence is TGTGCCAGCAGGGCCGCGGGGATGGGGGAGACCCAGTACTTC.

The V gene is TRBV5-1, the J gene TRBJ2-1; D unresolved. V was shortened by 0 bases and J by 3 bases, with 19 bases between the two germline ends. The CDR3 contains 18 residues. Germline V lookup: CDR1 SGHRS, CDR2 YFSETQ. CDR3 loop: CASSLASLGIGGYNEQFF. DNA for the CDR3: TGCGCCAGCAGCTTGGCGTCTTTGGGTATAGGCGGCTACAATGAGCAGTTCTTC. Looking up the rest from reference TRBV5-1 and TRBJ2-1 gives the full variable domain: KAGVTQTPRYLIKTRGQQVTLSCSPISGHRSVSWYQQTPGQGLQFLFEYFSETQRNKGNFPGRFSGRQFSNSRSEMNVSTLELGDSALYLCASSLASLGIGGYNEQFFGPGTRLTVL.

The V gene is TRBV14, the J gene TRBJ2-1, with a weak D call TRBD1 (6 bases). The germline V gene encodes CDR1 SGHDN and CDR2 FVKESK. The V end lost 3 bases, the J end lost 4 bases, and 16 bases lay between the germline ends. The CDR3 consists of 16 residues. The CDR3 here is CASSQGTGNTYNEQFF. In nucleotides, the CDR3 is TGTGCCAGCAGCCAGGGTACAGGGAACACTTACAATGAGCAGTTCTTC. Looking up the rest from reference TRBV14 and TRBJ2-1 gives the full variable domain: EAGVTQFPSHSVIEKGQTVTLRCDPISGHDNLYWYRRVMGKEIKFLLHFVKESKQDESGMPNNRFLAERTGGTYSTLKVQPAELEDSGVYFCASSQGTGNTYNEQFFGPGTRLTVL.

This clone was found a few times. This chain joins TRBV5-4 and TRBJ1-4; D is ambiguous. The CDR3 is made up of 16 amino acids. V was shortened by 5 bases and J by 1 base, with 15 bases between the two germline ends. Germline CDR1 is SGHNT and CDR2 is YYREEE (reference sequence). The CDR3 DNA follows: TGTGCCAGCAGTAGAGGGCGGGGAGGAACTAATGAAAAACTGTTTTTT. It yields the protein CASSRGRGGTNEKLFF.